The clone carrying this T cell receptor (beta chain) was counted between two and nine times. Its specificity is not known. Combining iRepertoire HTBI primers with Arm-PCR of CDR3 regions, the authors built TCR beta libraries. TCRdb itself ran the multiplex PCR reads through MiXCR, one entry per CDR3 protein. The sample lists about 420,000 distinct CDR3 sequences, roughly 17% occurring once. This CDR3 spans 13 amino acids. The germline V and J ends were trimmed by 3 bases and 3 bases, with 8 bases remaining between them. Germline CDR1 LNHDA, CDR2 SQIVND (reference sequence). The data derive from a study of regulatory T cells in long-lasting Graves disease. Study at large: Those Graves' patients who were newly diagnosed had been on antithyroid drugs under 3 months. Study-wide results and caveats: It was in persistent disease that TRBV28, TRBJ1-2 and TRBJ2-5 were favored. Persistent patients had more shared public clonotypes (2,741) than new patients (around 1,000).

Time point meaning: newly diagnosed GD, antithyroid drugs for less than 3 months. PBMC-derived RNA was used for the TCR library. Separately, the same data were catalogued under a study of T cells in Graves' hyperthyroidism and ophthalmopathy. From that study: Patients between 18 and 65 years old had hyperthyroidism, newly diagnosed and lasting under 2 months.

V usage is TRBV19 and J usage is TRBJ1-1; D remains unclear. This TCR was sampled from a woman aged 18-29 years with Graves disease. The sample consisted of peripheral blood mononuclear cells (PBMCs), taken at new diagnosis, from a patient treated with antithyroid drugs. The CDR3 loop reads CASSIGTYTEAFF. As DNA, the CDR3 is TGTGCCAGTAGTATTGGCACCTACACTGAAGCTTTCTTT.